The clone carrying this TCR beta chain was observed a handful of times. The TCRbeta library incorporated unique molecular identifiers. Each CDR3 protein gets one entry after TCRdb re-called the PCR reads with MiXCR. Of approximately 350,000 distinct CDR3 sequences listed, roughly 17% are singletons. This entry comes from a study of T-cell reconstitution after alpha-beta-depleted transplantation in children. The CDR3 loop spans 16 amino acids. Trimming removed 1 base from V and 0 bases from J; junction bases left unmatched: 3. CDR1 SGHTA and CDR2 FQGNSA come from the germline V gene. Sequences were derived from PBMCs, mostly from graft donor cells, sampled 360 days after TCRalphabeta/CD19-depleted stem cell transplant. The sequence derives from a male patient between 2 and 10 years old who had a stem cell transplant for acute lymphoblastic leukemia, so the T cells may come from the graft donor. The V gene is TRBV7-2, the J gene TRBJ2-4; 7 nucleotides align to TRBD2. Here the CDR3 reads CASSLGGGLAKNIQYF. CDR3 DNA sequence: TGTGCCAGCAGCTTAGGCGGGGGTCTAGCCAAAAACATTCAGTACTTC.